These 24 T cell receptor beta chains originate from one sample sequenced in a study of T cell responses to AZD1222 COVID-19 vaccine. Profiled with immunoSEQ multiplex PCR; TCRdb holds only in-frame clones, not every one. The table records about 130,000 clones, about nine tenths of them present only once. The sample here was peripheral blood, taken 28 days after the second AZD1222 dose. All receptors derive from an adult who received the AZD1222 COVID-19 vaccine.

The V and J genes are TRBV6-5 and TRBJ1-4; 7 nucleotides line up with TRBD1. The CDR3 has 15 residues. V lost 2 bases to trimming and J lost 4 bases; unmatched junction nucleotides: 4. In germline, CDR1 is MNHEY, CDR2 SVGAGI. The CDR3 reads CASSYQRDSNEKLFF. CDR3 DNA: TGTGCCAGCAGTTACCAGAGGGACAGTAATGAAAAACTGTTTTTT.

This chain connects TRBV20-1 to TRBJ1-2; D not certain. Trimming removed 3 bases from V and 2 bases from J, with 10 bases in between. The germline CDR1 and CDR2 sequences are DFQATT and SNEGSKA (reference sequence). The CDR3 runs 13 residues. The CDR3 coding sequence is TGCAGTGCTAGTAAGACGTTAAACTATGGCTACACCTTC. Amino acid sequence: CSASKTLNYGYTF.

The genes are TRBV19 and TRBJ1-2; D gene unclear. V was trimmed by 6 bases and J by 4 bases, leaving 12 bases between them. Germline assignment: CDR1 LNHDA and CDR2 SQIVND (reference sequence). This CDR3 is 13 amino acids long. Here the CDR3 reads CASSFAAAYGYTF. CDR3 nucleotides: TGTGCCAGTAGCTTCGCGGCAGCCTATGGCTACACCTTC.

This clone was counted a single time. The chain employs TRBV11-2 and TRBJ2-2; tentative D call: TRBD1 (6 bases). Trimming cost V 5 bases and J 0 bases, with 16 bases left between them. Germline CDR1 reads SGHAT; CDR2 reads FQNNGV. There are 17 residues in the CDR3. The CDR3 reads CASSPGGWDTNTGELFF. The CDR3 DNA reads as TGTGCCAGCAGCCCCGGTGGATGGGACACGAACACCGGGGAGCTGTTTTTT.

This clone was counted a single time. The chain couples TRBV30 to TRBJ1-3, with unresolved D. This CDR3 region has 14 residues. CDR1 and CDR2 from the germline V gene are GTSNPN and SVGIG (reference sequence). V lost 2 bases, J lost 0 bases, and 8 bases lay in between. The CDR3 is CAWSLSTSGNTIYF. The CDR3 DNA reads TGTGCCTGGAGTCTGTCCACCTCTGGAAACACCATATATTTT. The whole variable domain, remainder taken from reference TRBV30 and TRBJ1-3, is SQTIHQWPATLVQPVGSPLSLECTVEGTSNPNLYWYRQAAGRGLQLLFYSVGIGQISSEVPQNLSASRPQDRQFILSSKKLLLSDSGFYLCAWSLSTSGNTIYFGEGSWLTVV.

The table lists this clone with a count of one. The V call is TRBV2, the J call TRBJ2-7; D may be TRBD2 (7 bases). The germline V and J ends were trimmed by 6 bases and 0 bases, with 18 bases remaining between them. There are 16 residues in the CDR3. Germline loops: CDR1 SNHLY, CDR2 FYNNEI. CDR3 sequence reads: CASRRGGSGNSYEQYF. The CDR3 DNA sequence: TGTGCCAGCAGGAGGGGGGGGAGCGGGAACTCCTACGAGCAGTACTTC.

This chain links TRBV7-2 with TRBJ2-1, with 7 bases that match TRBD2. V was clipped by 0 bases and J by 2 bases; unmatched bases: 1. The length of the CDR3 is 15 residues. The germline CDR1 and CDR2 sequences are SGHTA and FQGNSA. CDR3 nucleotide sequence: TGTGCCAGCAGCTTAGCAGCGGGAACCTACAATGAGCAGTTCTTC. Amino acid sequence: CASSLAAGTYNEQFF.

This chain connects TRBV12-5 to TRBJ1-4, with 9 bases fitting TRBD1. Per germline, CDR1 LGHNT and CDR2 FRNRAP. V was clipped by 2 bases and J by 6 bases; unmatched bases: 7. This CDR3 spans 16 amino acids. The CDR3 coding sequence is TGTGCTAGTGGTTTGAATCCGGGACAGGGAGATGAAAAACTGTTTTTT. It yields the protein CASGLNPGQGDEKLFF.

This chain uses TRBV6-5 with TRBJ1-1; 9 bases are a match to TRBD1. The CDR3 runs to 14 residues. The germline V gene has CDR1 MNHEY and CDR2 SVGAGI. Trimming took 6 bases from V and 7 from J; bases not matched to a gene: 9. CDR3 region: CASSLMTGGFEAFF. The CDR3 nucleotides are TGTGCCAGCAGCCTCATGACAGGGGGATTTGAAGCTTTCTTT.

This chain connects TRBV9 to TRBJ2-2, with D possibly being TRBD2 (6 bases). The CDR3 consists of 13 residues. With 4 bases removed from V and 7 bases from J, the gap between germline ends came to 11 bases. Germline lookup yields CDR1 SGDLS and CDR2 YYNGEE. CDR3 region: CASSSVGGGELFF. Here the CDR3 DNA reads TGTGCCAGCAGCTCCGTGGGGGGCGGGGAGCTGTTTTTT.

This chain connects TRBV5-1 to TRBJ1-2; a weak D match, TRBD1 (5 bases). This CDR3 has 14 amino acids. Germline CDR1 SGHRS, CDR2 YFSETQ. V lost 0 bases, J lost 3 bases, and 9 bases lay in between. CDR3 sequence reads: CASSLAGRDYGYTF. The CDR3 nucleotides are TGCGCCAGCAGCTTGGCAGGCAGGGACTATGGCTACACCTTC.

The chain uses TRBV7-9 and TRBJ1-4, with TRBD1 matching 8 bases. J was trimmed by 5 bases and V by 2 bases; bases with no gene match: 1. CDR1 and CDR2 from the germline V gene are SEHNR and FQNEAQ (reference sequence). The CDR3 runs 14 residues. CDR3 amino acids: CASSLRDRNEKLFF. CDR3 in DNA: TGTGCCAGCAGCTTACGGGACAGGAATGAAAAACTGTTTTTT.

The chain uses TRBV12-3 or TRBV12-4 and TRBJ2-1; D uncertain. With 6 bases removed from V and 5 bases from J, the gap between germline ends came to 5 bases. This CDR3 contains 11 residues. This chain's CDR3 is CASSSHNEQFF. CDR3 DNA: TGTGCCAGCAGCTCGCACAATGAGCAGTTCTTC.

The genes are TRBV6-5 and TRBJ2-7; weak D call: TRBD1 (7 bases). With 0 bases removed from V and 2 bases from J, the gap between germline ends came to 11 bases. This CDR3 region has 15 residues. CDR1 is MNHEY, CDR2 SVGAGI, per germline. The CDR3 coding sequence is TGTGCCAGCAGTTACTCCCAGGGGGGTCCCTACGAGCAGTACTTC. This encodes CASSYSQGGPYEQYF.

The genes are TRBV2 and TRBJ2-1; TRBD2 agrees at 13 bases. CDR3 length: 18 amino acids. CDR1 and CDR2 (germline): SNHLY, FYNNEI. Trimming took 2 bases from V and 5 from J; bases not matched to a gene: 9. In DNA, the CDR3 is TGTGCCAGCAGTGAACCAAGACTACTAGCGGGAGGGAACAATGAGCAGTTCTTC. Its protein product is CASSEPRLLAGGNNEQFF.

V gene TRBV7-9 combines with J gene TRBJ2-3, with 9 nucleotides matching TRBD1. Germline V lookup: CDR1 SEHNR, CDR2 FQNEAQ (reference sequence). V was pared by 1 base and J by 6 bases, with 5 bases of the junction left unmatched. This CDR3 is built from 15 residues. Here the CDR3 DNA reads TGTGCCAGCAGCTTAGGCCGGGACAGGGTTGATACGCAGTATTTT. It codes for CASSLGRDRVDTQYF.

The chain recombines TRBV9 with TRBJ2-5, with a weak D call TRBD2 (5 bases). This CDR3 has 13 residues. CDR1 SGDLS and CDR2 YYNGEE come from the germline V gene. The germline V and J ends were trimmed by 3 bases and 5 bases, with 11 bases remaining between them. CDR3 loop: CASSATRSETQYF. In nucleotides, the CDR3 is TGTGCCAGCAGCGCCACTAGGAGTGAGACCCAGTACTTC.

The chain has TRBV6-1 and TRBJ2-7; D might be TRBD1 (6 bases). This CDR3 has 14 residues. Germline CDR1 reads MNHNS; CDR2 reads SASEGT. The V end lost 2 bases, the J end lost 3 bases, and 11 bases lay between the germline ends. This chain's CDR3 is CASSESRRGYEQYF. DNA of the CDR3: TGTGCCAGCAGTGAAAGCCGCAGGGGCTACGAGCAGTACTTC.

The V call is TRBV7-3, the J call TRBJ2-5, with 10 bases that match TRBD2. The CDR3 spans 14 residues. V lost 5 bases, J lost 4 bases, and 4 bases stayed unmatched. Germline CDR1 and CDR2: SGHTA and FQGTGA. Here the CDR3 reads CASSPSSGGETQYF. In DNA, the CDR3 is TGTGCCAGCAGCCCATCTAGCGGGGGAGAGACCCAGTACTTC.

This rearrangement joins TRBV19 to TRBJ2-1; D unclear. V was pared by 1 base and J by 3 bases, with 1 base between. The CDR3 is 12 residues long. The germline CDR1 and CDR2 sequences are LNHDA and SQIVND (reference sequence). CDR3 residues: CASSIVYNEQFF. The CDR3 DNA sequence: TGTGCCAGTAGTATAGTCTACAATGAGCAGTTCTTC.

The J gene is TRBJ2-3, the V gene TRBV7-9; D call uncertain. This CDR3 is 13 amino acids long. The V end lost 0 bases, the J end lost 5 bases, and 6 bases lay between the germline ends. Germline lookup yields CDR1 SEHNR and CDR2 FQNEAQ (reference sequence). Here the CDR3 DNA reads TGTGCCAGCAGCTTAGCAGCGATAGATACGCAGTATTTT. This codes for CASSLAAIDTQYF.

The chain has TRBV7-2 and TRBJ1-1; 8 bases are shared with TRBD1. The CDR3 has 13 residues. The germline V gene encodes CDR1 SGHTA and CDR2 FQGNSA. V was pared by 5 bases and J by 13 bases, with 12 bases of the junction left unmatched. The chain's CDR3 is CASSNSGQEPVFF. The CDR3 coding sequence is TGTGCCAGCAGCAACTCGGGACAGGAACCAGTTTTCTTT.

The chain carries TRBV9 and TRBJ1-1; TRBD1 matches 9 bases. CDR3 length: 15 residues. Per germline, CDR1 SGDLS and CDR2 YYNGEE. The trim removed 0 bases at V and 6 bases at J, leaving 6 bases unmatched. For the CDR3, the DNA is TGTGCCAGCAGCGTAGAGGGGACAGGGCGCGCTGAAGCTTTCTTT. Translated: CASSVEGTGRAEAFF. The whole variable domain, filled in from reference TRBV9 and TRBJ1-1, reads DSGVTQTPKHLITATGQRVTLRCSPRSGDLSVYWYQQSLDQGLQFLIQYYNGEERAKGNILERFSAQQFPDLHSELNLSSLELGDSALYFCASSVEGTGRAEAFFGQGTRLTVV.

CDR3 residues: CASSPPLSGGSYEQYF. The CDR3 DNA is TGTGCCAGCTCACCACCTCTTAGCGGGGGCTCCTACGAGCAGTACTTC. The chain carries TRBV18 and TRBJ2-7; 9 nucleotides line up with TRBD2. The CDR3 covers 16 residues. The germline CDR1 and CDR2 sequences are KGHSH and LQKENI. Losses at the gene ends were 0 bases for V and 0 bases for J; bases not matched to a gene: 3.